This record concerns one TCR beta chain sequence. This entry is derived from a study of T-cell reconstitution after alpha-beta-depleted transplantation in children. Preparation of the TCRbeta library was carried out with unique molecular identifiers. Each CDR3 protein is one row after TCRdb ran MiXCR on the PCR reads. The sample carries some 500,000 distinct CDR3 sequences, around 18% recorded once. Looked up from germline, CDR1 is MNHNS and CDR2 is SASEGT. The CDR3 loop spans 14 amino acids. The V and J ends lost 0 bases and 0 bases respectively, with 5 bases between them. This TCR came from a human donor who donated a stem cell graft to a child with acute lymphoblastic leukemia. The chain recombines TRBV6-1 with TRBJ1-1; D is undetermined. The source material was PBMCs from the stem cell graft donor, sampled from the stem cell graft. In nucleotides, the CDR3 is TGTGCCAGCAGTGAAGCGAACATGAACACTGAAGCTTTCTTT. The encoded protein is CASSEANMNTEAFF.